This passage covers 19 T cell receptor beta chains from one sample sequenced in a study of breast tumors, draining lymph nodes, adjacent tissues. Samples came from axillary lymph nodes draining the breast cancer. Via MiXCR, TCRdb re-called the multiplex PCR reads, giving one row per CDR3 protein. The sample contains 150,000 to 200,000 distinct CDR3 sequences, roughly 30% of which appear only once. The sample was axillary lymph node tissue. The origin of the receptors is a female donor with breast cancer. Some clones in this sample may be carry-over from other donors' samples.

This clonotype was counted a few times. V gene TRBV3-1 combines with J gene TRBJ2-6, with D possibly being TRBD1 or TRBD2 (5 bases each). The CDR3 length is 17 residues. Trimming shortened V by 5 bases and J by 0 bases, and 14 bases separated the two germline ends. The germline CDR1 and CDR2 sequences are LGHDT and YNNKEL (reference sequence). The CDR3 sequence: CASSTLRGSSGANVLTF. The CDR3 DNA follows: TGTGCCAGCAGCACTTTGAGGGGTAGCTCTGGGGCCAACGTCCTGACTTTC. Together with reference TRBV3-1 and TRBJ2-6, the CDR3 gives the full variable domain: DTAVSQTPKYLVTQMGNDKSIKCEQNLGHDTMYWYKQDSKKFLKIMFSYNNKELIINETVPNRFSPKSPDKAHLNLHINSLELGDSAVYFCASSTLRGSSGANVLTFGAGSRLTVL.

At least ten counts were recorded for this clonotype. The CDR3 DNA follows: TGTGCCAGCAGTGGCAGGGGTCCCACGGATACGCAGTATTTT. Its translation is CASSGRGPTDTQYF. This chain links TRBV12-3 or TRBV12-4 with TRBJ2-3, with D possibly TRBD1 on 6 matching bases. Trimming stripped 5 bases from V and 6 bases from J, with 15 bases between. This CDR3 has 14 residues.

This clonotype was seen repeatedly, ten times or more. A read error may produce the germline difference seen at one junction end. The rearrangement uses TRBV29-1 and TRBJ2-3; 8 bases map to TRBD2. CDR3 length: 17 amino acids. Germline CDR1 is SQVTM and CDR2 is ANQGSEA. CDR3 DNA sequence: TGCAACGTTGAGGTAGAGCGGGAGAGCCTGGTCACAGATACGCAGTATTTT. Residues: CNVEVERESLVTDTQYF.

This clonotype showed up just a few times. The chain couples TRBV28 to TRBJ1-2; 9 bases line up with TRBD1. Germline trimming cut 4 bases from V and 3 bases from J; bases unmatched to any gene: 15. CDR1 MDHEN and CDR2 SYDVKM come from the germline V gene. The length of the CDR3 is 18 residues. The CDR3 sequence is CASSSFGDRVYEHYGYTF. In nucleotides, the CDR3 is TGTGCCAGCAGTTCGTTTGGGGACAGGGTTTACGAGCACTATGGCTACACCTTC.

This clonotype was detected a few times. This may come from a read error, since a much larger clone is one base off. V and J are TRBV20-1 and TRBJ2-7, with 7 bases lining up with TRBD1. CDR3 length equals 14 residues. Germline V CDR1 and CDR2: DFQATT, SNEGSKA (reference sequence). The CDR3 region is CSASGTVRSSEQYF. DNA of the CDR3: TGCAGTGCTAGTGGGACAGTACGGTCCTCCGAGCAGTACTTC.

Concerning this clonotype itself: No DNA is shown, since the ends of the CDR3 on it are uncertain; the CDR3 is the one TCRdb lists. This rearrangement joins TRBV25-1 to TRBJ2-2; the table's TRBD2 call for D was not verified on the DNA. From its first to its last residue, the CDR3 has 16 amino acids. Germline loops: CDR1 MGHDK, CDR2 SYGVNS. The CDR3 loop is CACSASRGRDTGELFF.

This clonotype appeared a few times. The J gene is TRBJ1-1, the V gene TRBV15; 8 bases are a match to TRBD1. Germline V gene lookup returns CDR1 LNHNV and CDR2 YYDKDF (reference sequence). There are 16 residues in the CDR3. V shed 0 bases and J 4 bases; nucleotides not matched to a gene: 7. The CDR3 loop reads CATSRDGTGGGTEAFF. The CDR3 DNA reads as TGTGCCACCAGCAGAGACGGGACAGGCGGTGGCACTGAAGCTTTCTTT.

This clonotype was seen repeatedly, ten times or more. V and J are TRBV12-3 or TRBV12-4 and TRBJ2-5; 11 bases line up with TRBD2. V gave up 5 bases and J gave up 3 bases; unmatched junction bases: 5. CDR3 length equals 15 residues. DNA of the CDR3: TGTGCCAGCAGTGCTAGCGGGAGGATGAAAGAGACCCAGTACTTC. Its translation: CASSASGRMKETQYF.

This clonotype was observed a few times. The chain uses TRBV11-3 and TRBJ1-4; D is unclear. Germline assignment: CDR1 SGHNT and CDR2 YENEEA. CDR3 length equals 14 residues. V shed 1 base and J shed 7 bases, with 10 bases lying between them. The CDR3 nucleotides are TGTGCCAGCAGCTTAGGGGGAGTCGCTGAAAAACTGTTTTTT. Protein sequence: CASSLGGVAEKLFF. Variable domain in full (rest from reference TRBV11-3 and TRBJ1-4): EAGVVQSPRYKIIEKKQPVAFWCNPISGHNTLYWYLQNLGQGPELLIRYENEEAVDDSQLPKDRFSAERLKGVDSTLKIQPAELGDSAVYLCASSLGGVAEKLFFGSGTQLSVL.

The chain couples TRBV19 to TRBJ1-1; no definite D call. Germline loops: CDR1 LNHDA, CDR2 SQIVND (reference sequence). The CDR3 is 13 residues long. V was trimmed by 0 bases and J by 5 bases, leaving 7 bases between them. The CDR3 loop is CASSIDDETEAFF. CDR3 sequence (DNA): TGTGCCAGTAGTATAGATGACGAAACTGAAGCTTTCTTT.

The chain carries TRBV4-1 and TRBJ2-1; D remains ambiguous. V lost 4 bases to trimming and J lost 1 base, with 8 bases between them. The CDR3 consists of 14 residues. Per germline, CDR1 MGHRA and CDR2 YSYEKL. CDR3 sequence: CASSLKMSYNEQFF. Written as DNA, the CDR3 is TGCGCCAGCAGCCTAAAAATGTCCTACAATGAGCAGTTCTTC.

This clonotype was observed at least ten times. The rearrangement joins TRBV18 to TRBJ2-7, with 8 bases lining up with TRBD2. The CDR3 is 13 amino acids. V gave up 3 bases and J gave up 7 bases; unmatched junction bases: 5. Germline V gene sequence: CDR1 KGHSH, CDR2 LQKENI. This chain's CDR3 is CASSPGAGGEQYF. CDR3 nucleotide sequence: TGTGCCAGCTCACCCGGGGCGGGGGGAGAGCAGTACTTC. The variable domain in full, completed from reference TRBV18 and TRBJ2-7, reads NAGVMQNPRHLVRRRGQEARLRCSPMKGHSHVYWYRQLPEEGLKFMVYLQKENIIDESGMPKERFSAEFPKEGPSILRIQQVVRGDSAAYFCASSPGAGGEQYFGPGTRLTVT.

This clonotype occurred many times. The J gene is TRBJ1-2, the V gene TRBV20-1; 7 bases fit TRBD1. The trim removed 2 bases at V and 3 bases at J, leaving 3 bases unmatched. This CDR3 contains 13 residues. Germline CDR1 DFQATT, CDR2 SNEGSKA (reference sequence). Here the CDR3 reads CSARQGGDYGYTF. The CDR3 region has the DNA TGCAGTGCTAGACAGGGGGGGGACTATGGCTACACCTTC.

As regards this clonotype: A much larger clone lies a single base off, so this may be a read error. J is TRBJ2-5 and V is TRBV12-3 or TRBV12-4; D is uncertain. V was shortened by 5 bases and J by 4 bases, with 8 bases between the two germline ends. The CDR3 consists of 12 residues. CDR3 coding DNA: TGTGCCAGCAGTGATAAGGGAGAGACCCAGTACTTC. Encoded protein: CASSDKGETQYF.

Of note for this clonotype: One base away lies a much larger clone, so this may be a sequencing read error. V is TRBV5-1 and J is TRBJ2-5, with TRBD2 matching 13 bases. CDR1 and CDR2 from the germline V gene are SGHRS and YFSETQ. V was clipped by 4 bases and J by 4 bases; unmatched bases: 7. The CDR3 spans 16 residues. The chain's CDR3 is CASSPRTSGGSETQYF. CDR3 coding DNA: TGCGCCAGCAGCCCCAGGACTAGCGGGGGATCAGAGACCCAGTACTTC.

The chain uses TRBV2 and TRBJ1-5; 8 nucleotides match TRBD1. Germline assignment: CDR1 SNHLY and CDR2 FYNNEI. V lost 2 bases and J lost 14; bases outside the gene matches: 8. The CDR3 has 13 amino acids. The CDR3 nucleotides read TGTGCCAGCAGTGAAAGACAGGGGCTTGACGAGCATTTT. Translating gives CASSERQGLDEHF.

This clonotype was detected many times. The CDR3 nucleotides read TGTGCCAGCAGTGGTTCCTGGCCAAGCACAGATACGCAGTATTTT. Its translation: CASSGSWPSTDTQYF. V usage is TRBV6-1 and J usage is TRBJ2-3; no clear D gene. Trimming shortened V by 4 bases and J by 0 bases, and 11 bases separated the two germline ends. The CDR3 covers 15 residues. CDR1 MNHNS and CDR2 SASEGT come from the germline V gene.

This clonotype was seen ten or more times. This chain links TRBV7-9 with TRBJ1-4; D call uncertain. Trimming took 4 bases from V and 7 from J, leaving 7 bases between them. The CDR3 is made up of 12 amino acids. CDR1 and CDR2 from the germline V gene are SEHNR and FQNEAQ (reference sequence). DNA of the CDR3: TGTGCCAGCAGCTCCTTCGGTGAAAAACTGTTTTTT. It yields the protein CASSSFGEKLFF. Full variable domain (rest looked up from reference TRBV7-9 and TRBJ1-4): DTGVSQNPRHKITKRGQNVTFRCDPISEHNRLYWYRQTLGQGPEFLTYFQNEAQLEKSRLLSDRFSAERPKGSFSTLEIQRTEQGDSAMYLCASSSFGEKLFFGSGTQLSVL.

In this sample, this clonotype turned up many times. V usage is TRBV20-1 and J usage is TRBJ2-1; the D gene is possibly TRBD2 (5 bases). This CDR3 contains 13 residues. Trimming removed 1 base from V and 10 bases from J, with 14 bases in between. The germline gives CDR1 DFQATT, CDR2 SNEGSKA (reference sequence). The CDR3 region has the DNA TGCAGTGCTAGAGTACGGACTCACGGGGAGCAGTTCTTC. Translating it yields CSARVRTHGEQFF.